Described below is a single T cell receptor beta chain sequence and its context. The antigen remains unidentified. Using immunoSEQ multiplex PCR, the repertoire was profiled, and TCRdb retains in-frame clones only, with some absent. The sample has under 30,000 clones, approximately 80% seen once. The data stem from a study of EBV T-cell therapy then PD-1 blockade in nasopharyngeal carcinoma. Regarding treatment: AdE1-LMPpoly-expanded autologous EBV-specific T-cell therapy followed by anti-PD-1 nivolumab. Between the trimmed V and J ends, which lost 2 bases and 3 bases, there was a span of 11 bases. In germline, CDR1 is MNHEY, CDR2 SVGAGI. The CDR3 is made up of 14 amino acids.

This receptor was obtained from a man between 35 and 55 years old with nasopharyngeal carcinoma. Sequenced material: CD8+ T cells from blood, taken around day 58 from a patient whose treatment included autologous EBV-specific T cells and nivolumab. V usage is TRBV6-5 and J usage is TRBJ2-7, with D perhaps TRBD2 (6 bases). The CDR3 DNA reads TGTGCCAGCAGTTACGGAGGGGTACACTACGAGCAGTACTTC. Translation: CASSYGGVHYEQYF.